This TCR beta chain was identified in a study of blood T cell repertoires in COVID-19. TCRdb's table, derived via immunoSEQ multiplex PCR, lists solely in-frame clones and lacks some. Of around 370,000 clones in the sample, about 90% are singletons; the top ten hold approximately 7%. The CDR3 runs 16 residues. V lost 4 bases, J lost 7 bases, and 8 bases stayed unmatched. The germline gives CDR1 KGHDR, CDR2 SFDVKD. The specimen sequenced was peripheral blood. The TCR originated in a man between 18 and 29 years old with active or convalescent COVID-19. The chain recombines TRBV24-1 with TRBJ2-1; 11 bases map to TRBD1. The CDR3 nucleotides are TGTGCCACCAGTGAAGGACAGGGGGCTTTCAGAAATGAGCAGTTCTTC. It encodes CATSEGQGAFRNEQFF.